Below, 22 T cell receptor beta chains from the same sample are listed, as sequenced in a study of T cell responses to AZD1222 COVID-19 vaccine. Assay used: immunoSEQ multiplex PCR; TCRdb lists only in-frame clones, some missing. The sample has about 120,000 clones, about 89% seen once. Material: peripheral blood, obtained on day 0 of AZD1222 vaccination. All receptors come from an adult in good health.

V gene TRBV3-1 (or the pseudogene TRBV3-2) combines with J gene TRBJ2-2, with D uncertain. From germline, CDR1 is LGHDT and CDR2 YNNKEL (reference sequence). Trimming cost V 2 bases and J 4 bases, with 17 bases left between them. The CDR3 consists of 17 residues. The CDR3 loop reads CASSQSRIAPSTGELFF. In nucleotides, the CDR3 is TGTGCCAGCAGCCAATCCCGTATAGCCCCGAGCACCGGGGAGCTGTTTTTT.

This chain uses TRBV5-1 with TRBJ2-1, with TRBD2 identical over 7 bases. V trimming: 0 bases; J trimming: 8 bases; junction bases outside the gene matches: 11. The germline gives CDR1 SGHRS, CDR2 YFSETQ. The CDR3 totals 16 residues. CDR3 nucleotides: TGCGCCAGCAGCTTGGTGCCTAGCGGTGGAGGGGATGAGCAGTTCTTC. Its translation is CASSLVPSGGGDEQFF.

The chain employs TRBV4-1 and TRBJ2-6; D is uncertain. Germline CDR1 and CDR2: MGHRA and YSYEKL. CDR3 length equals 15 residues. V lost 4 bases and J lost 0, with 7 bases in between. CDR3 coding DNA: TGCGCCAGCAGCCGTACAAGCTCTGGGGCCAACGTCCTGACTTTC. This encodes CASSRTSSGANVLTF.

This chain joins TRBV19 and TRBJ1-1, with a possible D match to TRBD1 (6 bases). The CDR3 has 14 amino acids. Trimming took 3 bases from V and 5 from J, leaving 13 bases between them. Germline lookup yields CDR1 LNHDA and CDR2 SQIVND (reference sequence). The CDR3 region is CASSMTGGGTEAFF. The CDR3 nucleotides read TGTGCCAGTAGTATGACGGGGGGCGGGACTGAAGCTTTCTTT.

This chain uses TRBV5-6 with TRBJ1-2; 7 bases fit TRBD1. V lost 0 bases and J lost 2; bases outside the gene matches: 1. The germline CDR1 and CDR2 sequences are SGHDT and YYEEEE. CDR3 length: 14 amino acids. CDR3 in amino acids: CASSLGDSNYGYTF. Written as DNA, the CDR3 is TGTGCCAGCAGCTTGGGGGACAGCAACTATGGCTACACCTTC. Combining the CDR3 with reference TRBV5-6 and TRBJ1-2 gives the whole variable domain DAGVTQSPTHLIKTRGQQVTLRCSPKSGHDTVSWYQQALGQGPQFIFQYYEEEERQRGNFPDRFSGHQFPNYSSELNVNALLLGDSALYLCASSLGDSNYGYTFGSGTRLTVV.

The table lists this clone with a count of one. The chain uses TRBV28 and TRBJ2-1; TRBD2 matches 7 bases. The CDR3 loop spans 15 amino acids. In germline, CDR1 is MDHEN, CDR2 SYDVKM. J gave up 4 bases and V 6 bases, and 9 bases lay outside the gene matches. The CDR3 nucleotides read TGTGCCAGCAGCGAACTAGCGAAGATGTACAATGAGCAGTTCTTC. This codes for CASSELAKMYNEQFF.

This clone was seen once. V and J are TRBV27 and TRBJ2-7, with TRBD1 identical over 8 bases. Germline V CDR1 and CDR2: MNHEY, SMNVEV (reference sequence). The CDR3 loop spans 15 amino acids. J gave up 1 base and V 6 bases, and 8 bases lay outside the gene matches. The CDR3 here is CASSHTGGPSYEQYF. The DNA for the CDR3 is TGTGCCAGCAGCCATACAGGGGGACCATCCTACGAGCAGTACTTC.

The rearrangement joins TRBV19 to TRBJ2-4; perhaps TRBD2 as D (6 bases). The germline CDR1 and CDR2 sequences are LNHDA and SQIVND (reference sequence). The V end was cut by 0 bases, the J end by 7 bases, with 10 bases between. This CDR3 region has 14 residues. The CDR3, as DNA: TGTGCCAGTAGTATAGATGCGCTAGCGAACATTCAGTACTTC. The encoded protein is CASSIDALANIQYF.

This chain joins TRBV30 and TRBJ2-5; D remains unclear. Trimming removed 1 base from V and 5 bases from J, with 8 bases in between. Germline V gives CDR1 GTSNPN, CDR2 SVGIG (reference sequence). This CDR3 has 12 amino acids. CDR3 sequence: CAWSGLEETQYF. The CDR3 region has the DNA TGTGCCTGGAGTGGGTTAGAGGAGACCCAGTACTTC.

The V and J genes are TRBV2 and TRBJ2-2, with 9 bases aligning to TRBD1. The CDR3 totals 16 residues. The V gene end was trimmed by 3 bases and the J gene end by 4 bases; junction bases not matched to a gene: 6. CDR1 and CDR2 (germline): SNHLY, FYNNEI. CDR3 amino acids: CASSERTGVGTGELFF. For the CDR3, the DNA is TGTGCCAGCAGTGAGAGGACAGGGGTGGGCACCGGGGAGCTGTTTTTT.

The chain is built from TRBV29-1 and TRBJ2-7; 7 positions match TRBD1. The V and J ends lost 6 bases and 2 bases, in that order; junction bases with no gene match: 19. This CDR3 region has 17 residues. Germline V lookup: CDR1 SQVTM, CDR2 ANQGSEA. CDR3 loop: CSVTSFKQGKRPYEQYF. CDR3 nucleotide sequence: TGCAGCGTGACTTCGTTTAAACAGGGGAAAAGGCCCTACGAGCAGTACTTC.

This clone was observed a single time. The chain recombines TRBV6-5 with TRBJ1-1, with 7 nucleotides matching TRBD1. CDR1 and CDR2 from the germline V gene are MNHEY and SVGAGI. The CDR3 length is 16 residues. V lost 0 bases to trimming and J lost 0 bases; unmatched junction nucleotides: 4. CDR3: CASSYSSTGVNTEAFF. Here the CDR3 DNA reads TGTGCCAGCAGTTACTCTTCAACAGGGGTGAACACTGAAGCTTTCTTT.

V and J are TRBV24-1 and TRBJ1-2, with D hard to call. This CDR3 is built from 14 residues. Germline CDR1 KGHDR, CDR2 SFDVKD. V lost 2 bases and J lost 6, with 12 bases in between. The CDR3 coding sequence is TGTGCCACCAGTGATTCCGGGTGGGCTGATGGCTACACCTTC. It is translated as CATSDSGWADGYTF.

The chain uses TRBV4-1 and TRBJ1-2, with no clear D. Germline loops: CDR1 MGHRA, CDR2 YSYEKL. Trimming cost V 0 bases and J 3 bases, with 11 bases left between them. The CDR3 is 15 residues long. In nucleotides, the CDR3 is TGCGCCAGCAGCCAAGATAGCCCGAGAGACTATGGCTACACCTTC. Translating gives CASSQDSPRDYGYTF.

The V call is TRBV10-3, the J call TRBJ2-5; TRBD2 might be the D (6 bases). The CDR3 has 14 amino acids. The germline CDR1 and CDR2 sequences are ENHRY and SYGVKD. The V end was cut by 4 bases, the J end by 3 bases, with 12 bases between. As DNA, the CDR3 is TGTGCCATCAGTGTAAATAGCGGAGAAGAGACCCAGTACTTC. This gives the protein CAISVNSGEETQYF.

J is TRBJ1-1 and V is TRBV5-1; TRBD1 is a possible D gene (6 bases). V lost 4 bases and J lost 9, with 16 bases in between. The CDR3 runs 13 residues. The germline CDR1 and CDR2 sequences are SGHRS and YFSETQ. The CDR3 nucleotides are TGCGCCAGCAGCATTCCCGGGACATATAAAGCTTTCTTT. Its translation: CASSIPGTYKAFF.

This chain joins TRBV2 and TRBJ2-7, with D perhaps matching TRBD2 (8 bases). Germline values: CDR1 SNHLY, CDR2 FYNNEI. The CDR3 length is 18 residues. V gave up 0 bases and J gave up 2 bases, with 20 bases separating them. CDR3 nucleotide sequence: TGTGCCAGCAGTGAAGCCGGGGGGGGGACAGTTGCCCCCTACGAGCAGTACTTC. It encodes CASSEAGGGTVAPYEQYF.

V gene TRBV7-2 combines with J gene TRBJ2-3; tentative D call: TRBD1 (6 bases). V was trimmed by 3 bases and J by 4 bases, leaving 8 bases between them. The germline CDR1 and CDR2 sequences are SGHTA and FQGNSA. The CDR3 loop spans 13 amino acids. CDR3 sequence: CASSFQGSDTQYF. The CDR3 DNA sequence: TGTGCCAGCAGCTTCCAGGGGTCAGATACGCAGTATTTT.

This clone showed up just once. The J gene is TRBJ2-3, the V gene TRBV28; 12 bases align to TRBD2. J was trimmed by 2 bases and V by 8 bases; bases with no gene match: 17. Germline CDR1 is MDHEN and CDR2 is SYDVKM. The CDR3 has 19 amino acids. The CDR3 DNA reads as TGTGCCAGCCGTGGGACTCGGACTAGCGGGAATTCATACACAGATACGCAGTATTTT. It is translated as CASRGTRTSGNSYTDTQYF.

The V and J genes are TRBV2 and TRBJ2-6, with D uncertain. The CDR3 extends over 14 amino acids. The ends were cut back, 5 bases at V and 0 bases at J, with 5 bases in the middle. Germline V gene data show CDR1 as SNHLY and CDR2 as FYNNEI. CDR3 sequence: CASSTYSGANVLTF. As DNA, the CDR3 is TGTGCCAGCAGTACCTACTCTGGGGCCAACGTCCTGACTTTC.

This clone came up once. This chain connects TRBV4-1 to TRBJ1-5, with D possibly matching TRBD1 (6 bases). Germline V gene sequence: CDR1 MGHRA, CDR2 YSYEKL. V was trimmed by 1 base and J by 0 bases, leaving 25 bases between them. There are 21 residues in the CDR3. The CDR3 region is CASSQVAGVAGHSYSNQPQHF. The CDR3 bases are TGCGCCAGCAGCCAAGTGGCAGGCGTAGCGGGACACTCATATAGCAATCAGCCCCAGCATTTT.

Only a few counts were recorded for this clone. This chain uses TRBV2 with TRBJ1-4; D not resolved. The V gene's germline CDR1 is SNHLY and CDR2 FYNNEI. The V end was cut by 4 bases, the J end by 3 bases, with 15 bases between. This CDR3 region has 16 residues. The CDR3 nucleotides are TGTGCCAGCAGTGTCGGCCTGCCGGAGGCTAATGAAAAACTGTTTTTT. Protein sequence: CASSVGLPEANEKLFF.